Shown below are 27 T cell receptor beta chains from a single sample sequenced in a study of shared clonotypes between healthy human individuals. Some clones are missing from TCRdb's copy, which holds only in-frame ones; the method was immunoSEQ multiplex PCR. Counted here are 450,000 to 500,000 clones, roughly 85% occurring once; the ten biggest clones make up 10% to 15%. Sequencing used PBMCs. The receptors here all came from a woman in her forties in good health. Some clones in this sample may be carry-over from other donors' samples.

The rearrangement joins TRBV19 to TRBJ2-7; D is possibly TRBD1 or TRBD2 (5 bases each). Deletions cut 10 bases from V and 1 base from J, with 17 bases between. CDR3 length: 14 residues. Germline V gives CDR1 LNHDA, CDR2 SQIVND (reference sequence). The CDR3 sequence is CATAGTHDSYEQYF. CDR3 nucleotide sequence: TGTGCCACGGCCGGGACGCATGATTCCTACGAGCAGTACTTC.

This clone was observed many times. The gene calls are TRBV7-2 and TRBJ2-4; 10 bases fit TRBD1. The CDR3 loop spans 15 amino acids. The trim removed 1 base at V and 7 bases at J, leaving 4 bases unmatched. Germline lookup yields CDR1 SGHTA and CDR2 FQGNSA. The CDR3: CASSLVGGQGNIQYF. The CDR3 bases are TGTGCCAGCAGCTTAGTCGGGGGACAGGGGAACATTCAGTACTTC.

The sample holds one count of this clone. This chain links TRBV7-2 with TRBJ2-3, with D possibly matching TRBD1 (6 bases). Germline V gene sequence: CDR1 SGHTA, CDR2 FQGNSA. Trimming left V 4 bases short and J 0 bases short, with 8 bases between. The CDR3 extends over 14 amino acids. The CDR3 coding sequence is TGTGCCAGCAGCTGGGGGCCTAGCACAGATACGCAGTATTTT. This gives the protein CASSWGPSTDTQYF.

J is TRBJ2-3 and V is TRBV6-1, with D hard to call. CDR3 size: 13 residues. Germline CDR1 reads MNHNS; CDR2 reads SASEGT. V lost 6 bases, J lost 2 bases, and 9 bases lay in between. The CDR3 is CASRDGNTDTQYF. The CDR3 region has the DNA TGTGCCAGCAGGGACGGTAACACAGATACGCAGTATTTT.

This clone has just a few counts. This sequence joins TRBV28 and TRBJ1-1, with TRBD1 matching 7 bases. CDR3 size: 14 residues. Germline V gene data show CDR1 as MDHEN and CDR2 as SYDVKM. V shed 3 bases, J shed 7 bases, and the junction held 8 bases outside the gene matches. CDR3 sequence: CASSFLDRDIEAFF. CDR3 nucleotide sequence: TGTGCCAGCAGTTTCTTAGACAGGGACATTGAAGCTTTCTTT. The full variable domain, completed using reference TRBV28 and TRBJ1-1, is DVKVTQSSRYLVKRTGEKVFLECVQDMDHENMFWYRQDPGLGLRLIYFSYDVKMKEKGDIPEGYSVSREKKERFSLILESASTNQTSMYLCASSFLDRDIEAFFGQGTRLTVV.

This chain joins TRBV6-5 and TRBJ2-1; the D gene is possibly TRBD2 (5 bases). This CDR3 is 14 amino acids long. Trimming removed 2 bases from V and 7 bases from J, with 12 bases in between. The germline V gene encodes CDR1 MNHEY and CDR2 SVGAGI. For the CDR3, the DNA is TGTGCCAGCAGTTACCGGGGTGGATCTAATGAGCAGTTCTTC. Translation gives CASSYRGGSNEQFF.

The chain has TRBV6-1 and TRBJ1-2; D remains ambiguous. Per the germline V gene, CDR1 is MNHNS and CDR2 is SASEGT. This CDR3 region has 13 residues. Deletions cut 4 bases from V and 1 base from J, with 7 bases between. The CDR3 here is CASSAELNYGYTF. DNA for the CDR3: TGTGCCAGCAGTGCGGAACTTAACTATGGCTACACCTTC.

The V gene is TRBV18, the J gene TRBJ1-1; 11 positions agree with TRBD1. The V segment lost 2 bases and the J segment 6 bases; nucleotides outside the gene matches: 5. Germline V lookup: CDR1 KGHSH, CDR2 LQKENI. This CDR3 has 15 amino acids. CDR3 region: CASSPGGQGDAEAFF. In DNA form, the CDR3 reads TGTGCCAGCTCACCAGGGGGACAGGGGGACGCTGAAGCTTTCTTT.

The rearrangement uses TRBV2 and TRBJ2-5; no clear D gene. The J call may be faulty, since TRBJ2-7 better matches the DNA end. The CDR3 has 11 amino acids. Germline CDR1 is SNHLY and CDR2 is FYNNEI. The CDR3 DNA reads TGTGCCAGCAGCATATCCTACGAGCAGTACTTC. Encoded protein: CASSISYEQYF.

CDR3 amino acids: CASSGASGVNNEQFF. In nucleotides, the CDR3 is TGTGCCAGCAGTGGGGCTAGCGGGGTGAACAATGAGCAGTTCTTC. This chain connects TRBV6-5 to TRBJ2-1; 9 bases are shared with TRBD2. CDR1 and CDR2 (germline): MNHEY, SVGAGI. The length of the CDR3 is 15 residues. Trimming cost V 5 bases and J 5 bases; bases outside gene matches: 7.

This clone was seen more than once but under ten times. V usage is TRBV6-1 and J usage is TRBJ1-2; 7 bases fit TRBD1. Germline CDR1 is MNHNS and CDR2 is SASEGT. V dropped 4 bases and J dropped 1; count of bases not matched to a gene: 3. This CDR3 is built from 14 residues. The CDR3: CASSAGGDNYGYTF. The CDR3 coding sequence is TGTGCCAGCAGTGCAGGGGGGGATAACTATGGCTACACCTTC.

The chain combines TRBV11-2 with TRBJ1-3; D may be TRBD1 (6 bases). In germline, CDR1 is SGHAT, CDR2 FQNNGV. V was trimmed by 1 base and J by 4 bases, leaving 17 bases between them. The CDR3 loop spans 17 amino acids. CDR3 sequence: CASSLVGQGRSGNTIYF. As DNA, the CDR3 is TGTGCCAGCAGCTTAGTAGGCCAGGGGCGATCCGGAAACACCATATATTTT.

Many counts were recorded for this clone. The rearrangement joins TRBV10-2 to TRBJ2-3; D possibly corresponds to TRBD2 (6 bases). The V end lost 3 bases, the J end lost 5 bases, and 12 bases lay between the germline ends. The CDR3 has 14 amino acids. Germline V CDR1 and CDR2: WSHSY, SAAADI. The CDR3, as DNA: TGCGCCAGCAGTGAAACGGGAGTTGGAGATACGCAGTATTTT. Residues: CASSETGVGDTQYF.

The chain has TRBV29-1 and TRBJ1-1, with D unresolved. V lost 3 bases to trimming and J lost 2 bases, with 19 bases between them. Germline V gives CDR1 SQVTM, CDR2 ANQGSEA. This CDR3 has 16 residues. The CDR3 nucleotides are TGCAGCGTTGACGGGCCTGGTATGGGTCCCAACACTGAAGCTTTCTTT. It is translated as CSVDGPGMGPNTEAFF.

This chain joins TRBV9 and TRBJ2-7; a weak D match, TRBD2 (5 bases). This CDR3 spans 15 amino acids. Germline assignment: CDR1 SGDLS and CDR2 YYNGEE. V lost 4 bases and J 3 bases, leaving 17 bases between the germline ends. The CDR3 spells CASSSSPGFNYEQYF. CDR3 sequence (DNA): TGTGCCAGCAGCTCCTCCCCGGGATTCAACTACGAGCAGTACTTC.

The chain joins TRBV29-1 to TRBJ2-3, with TRBD2 matching over 9 bases. Per the germline V gene, CDR1 is SQVTM and CDR2 is ANQGSEA. Trimming cost V 4 bases and J 4 bases; bases outside gene matches: 15. The CDR3 spans 17 residues. CDR3 DNA: TGCAGCGTTGTCCCCAGGGGGGCGGGAGGGCCGTCAGATACGCAGTATTTT. Translation: CSVVPRGAGGPSDTQYF.

The V and J genes are TRBV14 and TRBJ2-3, with D tentatively TRBD1 or TRBD2 (7 bases each). This CDR3 has 15 amino acids. Germline V lookup: CDR1 SGHDN, CDR2 FVKESK. Deletions cut 3 bases from V and 3 bases from J, with 13 bases between. This CDR3 is CASSHGGTVTDTQYF. The CDR3 region has the DNA TGTGCCAGCAGCCACGGGGGGACAGTGACAGATACGCAGTATTTT.

The V and J genes are TRBV28 and TRBJ2-6; D ambiguous. The ends were cut back, 7 bases at V and 4 bases at J, with 11 bases in the middle. The CDR3 has 14 amino acids. The germline V gene has CDR1 MDHEN and CDR2 SYDVKM. The CDR3 coding sequence is TGTGCCAGCAAACCCCCGGCAGGGGCCAACGTCCTGACTTTC. Translated, it gives CASKPPAGANVLTF.

About this clone: The junction differs from germline at one of its ends, possibly a read error. V usage is TRBV2 and J usage is TRBJ1-3; no firm D call. This CDR3 spans 15 amino acids. Germline CDR1 reads SNHLY; CDR2 reads FYNNEI. As DNA, the CDR3 is TGTGCCACCAGTAGGGCGGGAAACTCTGGAAACACCATATATTTT. Translating gives CATSRAGNSGNTIYF. Combining the CDR3 with reference TRBV2 and TRBJ1-3 gives the whole variable domain EPEVTQTPSHQVTQMGQEVILRCVPISNHLYFYWYRQILGQKVEFLVSFYNNEISEKSEIFDDQFSVERPDGSNFTLKIRSTKLEDSAMYFCATSRAGNSGNTIYFGEGSWLTVV.

This chain joins TRBV7-2 and TRBJ1-4, with TRBD1 matching 9 bases. Per germline, CDR1 SGHTA and CDR2 FQGNSA. The CDR3 length is 17 residues. Trimming took 0 bases from V and 7 from J; bases not matched to a gene: 9. DNA for the CDR3: TGTGCCAGCAGCTTAGCGCCGAGACAGGGGGGGACTGAAAAACTGTTTTTT. It yields the protein CASSLAPRQGGTEKLFF.

The genes are TRBV6-5 and TRBJ2-3; a possible D gene is TRBD2 (6 bases). V was trimmed by 6 bases and J by 2 bases, leaving 15 bases between them. The CDR3 totals 15 residues. Germline V CDR1 and CDR2: MNHEY, SVGAGI. This CDR3 reads CASRRIPSATDTQYF. CDR3 bases: TGTGCCAGCAGAAGAATTCCTAGCGCCACAGATACGCAGTATTTT.

V and J are TRBV5-1 and TRBJ1-6; tentative D call: TRBD1 (5 bases). CDR3 length: 14 amino acids. Germline V gene sequence: CDR1 SGHRS, CDR2 YFSETQ. Deletions cut 4 bases from V and 7 bases from J, with 12 bases between. The CDR3 spells CASSPGTVNSPLHF. The CDR3 DNA reads TGCGCCAGCAGCCCGGGGACGGTAAATTCACCCCTCCACTTT.

V is TRBV7-8 and J is TRBJ1-1, with D uncertain. Trimming shortened V by 1 base and J by 0 bases, and 9 bases separated the two germline ends. Germline CDR1 reads SGHVS; CDR2 reads FQNEAQ. This CDR3 spans 15 amino acids. This CDR3 is CASSLGVSLNTEAFF. The DNA for the CDR3 is TGTGCCAGCAGCTTAGGGGTATCCTTGAACACTGAAGCTTTCTTT.

The V gene is TRBV6-6, the J gene TRBJ1-4, with D tentatively TRBD1 (5 bases). Germline CDR1 reads MNHNY; CDR2 reads SVGAGI (reference sequence). The CDR3 extends over 14 amino acids. V was pared by 6 bases and J by 2 bases, with 10 bases between. The CDR3 reads CASRRTSTNEKLFF. For the CDR3, the DNA is TGTGCCAGCAGAAGGACATCGACTAATGAAAAACTGTTTTTT.

The J gene is TRBJ2-7, the V gene TRBV5-1; 13 bases line up with TRBD2. Germline values: CDR1 SGHRS, CDR2 YFSETQ. The junction had 10 bases not matched to a gene; V was cut back by 4 bases and J by 3 bases. The CDR3 consists of 17 residues. The chain's CDR3 is CASSERSGTSGNYEQYF. The CDR3 DNA reads TGCGCCAGCAGCGAACGCTCCGGGACTAGCGGGAACTACGAGCAGTACTTC.

This clone was counted only a few times. The genes are TRBV29-1 and TRBJ1-1; D is ambiguous. This CDR3 contains 13 residues. Germline lookup yields CDR1 SQVTM and CDR2 ANQGSEA. Trimming took 4 bases from V and 1 from J, leaving 10 bases between them. CDR3 loop: CSVVQASNTEAFF. The CDR3 DNA sequence: TGCAGCGTTGTGCAGGCCTCGAACACTGAAGCTTTCTTT.

This clone turned up a few times. This chain uses TRBV4-2 with TRBJ1-1; 7 bases align to TRBD1. Trimming removed 1 base from V and 0 bases from J; junction bases left unmatched: 2. The CDR3 has 15 amino acids. Per germline, CDR1 LGHNA and CDR2 YNFKEQ. The CDR3 nucleotides are TGTGCCAGCAGCCAAGGGGACAGCTTGAACACTGAAGCTTTCTTT. Residues: CASSQGDSLNTEAFF.